Listed below are T cell receptor beta chains from one sample, sequenced in a study of molecular identifiers for immune sequencing clone quantification. TCRdb ran MiXCR on the PCR reads and lists one entry per CDR3 protein. Among some 680,000 distinct CDR3 sequences, 25% were seen once, and the ten largest hold around 0.78%. Sequenced material: naive CD8+ T cells from blood, with Jurkat cell RNA spiked in. These receptors all come from a human donor in good health. Some libraries in this study had Jurkat cell RNA spiked in. CDR3s include the opening cysteine and the closing phenylalanine or tryptophan. The D gene is left open where the match is weak. Clone size is given for some rows only: seen once, a few or many times, or a class if the clone is expanded.

J,D,size,V,DNA,CDR3
TRBJ2-7,NA,many,TRBV7-9,TGTGCCAGCAGCTCCGGACAACGACGCGAGCAGTACTTC,CASSSGQRREQYF
TRBJ2-6,NA,NA,TRBV7-9,TGTGCCAGCAGCTTTTTATCCGGGACAAGAACACCTGGGGCCAACGTCCTGACTTTC,CASSFLSGTRTPGANVLTF
TRBJ2-4,TRBD2,many,TRBV5-1,TGCGCCAGCAGCCCCGGGACTAGCGGGGAACTAGCCAAAAACATTCAGTACTTC,CASSPGTSGELAKNIQYF
TRBJ1-2,NA,many,TRBV7-9,TGTGCCACCTTCCTCACGGGCAACTATGGCTACACCTTC,CATFLTGNYGYTF
TRBJ1-4,NA,NA,TRBV6-1,TGTGCCAGCACCCACTTTGACAGCCCTAATGAAAAACTGTTTTTT,CASTHFDSPNEKLFF
TRBJ1-5,NA,many,TRBV6-2/TRBV6-3,TGTGCCAGCAGACGGGGTGTTAACTATAGCAATCAGCCCCAGCATTTT,CASRRGVNYSNQPQHF
TRBJ1-6,NA,few,TRBV25-1,TGTGCCAGCAGTGAATTGTCAGATTATTCACCCCTCCACTTT,CASSELSDYSPLHF
TRBJ2-7,TRBD2,many,TRBV7-9,TGTGCCAGCAGCTCCGGGACTAGCGGGGGCCACTACGAGCAGTACTTC,CASSSGTSGGHYEQYF
TRBJ2-5,TRBD1,few,TRBV18,TGTGCCAGCTCACCCCCGGGACAGGGGGCAGGCGAGACCCAGTACTTC,CASSPPGQGAGETQYF
TRBJ2-7,NA,many,TRBV2,TGTGCCAGCAGGGTCTACGAGCAGTACTTC,CASRVYEQYF
TRBJ2-3,TRBD2,NA,TRBV12-3/TRBV12-4,TGTGCCAGCAGAGACCTCGGTGGTAGCGGGAGCCTTACGCAGTCTTTT,CASRDLGGSGSLTQSF
TRBJ2-3,NA,many,TRBV9,TGTGCCAGCAGCGCTACCACCAGGGTACCTAGCACAGATACGCAGTATTTT,CASSATTRVPSTDTQYF
TRBJ2-3,NA,many,TRBV7-6,TGTGCCAGCAGCTGGCTAGCACTGAGCACAGATACGCAGTATTTT,CASSWLALSTDTQYF
TRBJ1-1,TRBD1,many,TRBV20-1,TGCAGTGCTAGTGTACAAGGGGGCTACAGCACTGAAGCTTTCTTT,CSASVQGGYSTEAFF
TRBJ2-5,TRBD2,many,TRBV7-9,TGTGCCAGCAGCCGCGGGGGGGAAGAGACCCAGTACTTC,CASSRGGEETQYF
TRBJ2-5,NA,many,TRBV5-1,TGCGCCAGCAGCTGGGGCGTGACGTTCCTACAAGAGACCCAGTACTTC,CASSWGVTFLQETQYF
TRBJ2-7,NA,NA,TRBV5-4,TGTGCCTGCAGCTTGGGAGGGGGGTACGAGCAGTACTTC,CACSLGGGYEQYF
TRBJ2-5,TRBD1,many,TRBV9,TGTGCCAGCAGCGTAGAAGGAGGACAGGCGCAAGAGACCCAGTACTTC,CASSVEGGQAQETQYF
TRBJ2-2,NA,NA,TRBV12-3/TRBV12-4,TGTGCCAGCAGTCCCACAGGGATCAACACCGGGGAGCTGTTTTTT,CASSPTGINTGELFF
TRBJ1-4,NA,NA,TRBV6-5,TGTGCCAGCGCGTACATGTCAACTAATGAAAAACTGTTTTTT,CASAYMSTNEKLFF
TRBJ2-7,NA,NA,TRBV19,TGTGCCAGTAGTCCTGGTGGGGCGAGCTCCTACGAGCAGTACTTC,CASSPGGASSYEQYF
TRBJ2-7,NA,NA,TRBV7-2,TGTGCCAGCAGCCCGATACCGGGGGCTGCCTACGAGCAGTACTTC,CASSPIPGAAYEQYF
TRBJ2-7,NA,NA,TRBV11-2,TGTGCCAACAGCTTAGGGGTTTCCGAGCAGTACTTC,CANSLGVSEQYF
TRBJ2-7,NA,NA,TRBV29-1,TGCAGCGTTGAGGGGACGGGCGAGCAGTACTTC,CSVEGTGEQYF
TRBJ1-5,NA,many,TRBV28,TGTGCCAGCAGTGTAGACGGGATACGGCATTTT,CASSVDGIRHF
TRBJ2-3,TRBD2,many,TRBV6-5,TGTGCCAGCAGTGCCGAGCCCCTAGCGGCATTCACAGATACGCAGTATTTT,CASSAEPLAAFTDTQYF
TRBJ2-2,TRBD1,few,TRBV27,TGTGCCAGCAGCCTGACAGGGGCTAGGAACACCGGGGAGCTGTTTTTT,CASSLTGARNTGELFF
TRBJ2-3,TRBD2,few,TRBV7-6,TGTGCCAGCAGCTTAGTCGCTAGCGGGGGGGCTGTCACAGATACGCAGTATTTT,CASSLVASGGAVTDTQYF
TRBJ2-7,NA,few,TRBV28,TGTGCCAGCAGTTTATTGCGCCTAGCGAGACTCTCCTACGAGCAGTACTTC,CASSLLRLARLSYEQYF
TRBJ2-7,NA,few,TRBV28,TGTGCCAGCAGCGATCCCACCCCCCCCTACGAGCAGTACTTC,CASSDPTPPYEQYF
TRBJ1-1,NA,many,TRBV2,TGTGCCAGCCGGGAGGACTACTCGAACACTGAAGCTTTCTTT,CASREDYSNTEAFF
TRBJ2-3,NA,few,TRBV4-3,TGCGCCAGCAGCCAACGGGGAGCGCCAGATACGCAGTATTTT,CASSQRGAPDTQYF
TRBJ1-1,TRBD1,many,TRBV29-1,TGCAGCGTTGGCGGCGTTCAGGGGGAAACTGAAGCTTTCTTT,CSVGGVQGETEAFF
TRBJ2-7,TRBD2,many,TRBV4-2,TGTGCCAGCAGCACCACTAGCGGGGGAACCTACGAGCAGTACTTC,CASSTTSGGTYEQYF
TRBJ2-7,TRBD2,few,TRBV19,TGTGCCAGTAGTGATAACCGACTAGCGGGAGGGTACGAGCAGTACTTC,CASSDNRLAGGYEQYF
TRBJ1-1,TRBD1,many,TRBV30,TGTGCCTGGAGTCCCGGACAGGGAGTTACTGAAGCTTTCTTT,CAWSPGQGVTEAFF
TRBJ2-1,TRBD2,few,TRBV28,TGTGCCAGCAGTTTATGGTTTCAACTAGCGTATGACAATGAGCAGTTCTTC,CASSLWFQLAYDNEQFF
TRBJ1-4,NA,many,TRBV4-3,TGCGCCAGCAGGGGGGGCGAGACTAATGAAAAACTGTTTTTT,CASRGGETNEKLFF
TRBJ2-3,NA,many,TRBV6-5,TGTGCCAGCAGTTCCATCCAAGATACGCAGTATTTT,CASSSIQDTQYF
TRBJ2-7,NA,NA,TRBV4-1,TGCGCCAGCAGCCAGGGATCTATGAGGTCCTACGAGCAGTACTTC,CASSQGSMRSYEQYF
TRBJ1-2,TRBD1,NA,TRBV19,TGTGCCAGTAGTATCTTGGTTAGGTCAGGGGGCGTCGATGGCTACGCCTTC,CASSILVRSGGVDGYAF